These 16 T cell receptor beta chains share one sample of origin, sequenced in a study of T cell repertoires in cytomegalovirus infection. Each CDR3 protein is one row after TCRdb ran MiXCR on the reads. The sample carries 600,000 to 800,000 distinct CDR3 sequences, 24% recorded once. Sample: CD8+ T cells from PBMCs. These receptors originate from a human donor in good health (CMV status not recorded). Some clones in this sample may be carry-over from other donors' samples.

This clonotype appeared once. The chain links TRBV9 to TRBJ2-1; 10 bases agree with TRBD1. Germline values: CDR1 SGDLS, CDR2 YYNGEE. The CDR3 is 14 residues long. Trimming took 4 bases from V and 8 from J; bases not matched to a gene: 6. The CDR3 nucleotides read TGTGCCAGCAGCCCCCGACAGGGGGCCTATGAGCAGTTCTTC. It specifies CASSPRQGAYEQFF.

This clonotype was seen a few times. This rearrangement joins TRBV29-1 to TRBJ1-1; D gene uncertain. Germline V gene lookup returns CDR1 SQVTM and CDR2 ANQGSEA. The CDR3 has 13 amino acids. V was cut by 8 bases and J by 6 bases, with 19 bases left in between. CDR3 DNA: TGCAGCATTTCTGCCCCGGACCTCGCTGAAGCTTTCTTT. This codes for CSISAPDLAEAFF.

The V call is TRBV20-1, the J call TRBJ1-2; D gene uncertain. V shed 7 bases and J shed 4 bases, with 13 bases lying between them. There are 12 residues in the CDR3. Germline V gene data show CDR1 as DFQATT and CDR2 as SNEGSKA (reference sequence). The chain's CDR3 is CSGLWGIYGYTF. CDR3 DNA sequence: TGCAGTGGCCTATGGGGTATCTATGGCTACACCTTC.

This rearrangement joins TRBV20-1 to TRBJ2-6; D ambiguous. CDR1 is DFQATT and CDR2 is SNEGSKA in the germline V gene (reference sequence). V was pared by 1 base and J by 0 bases, with 10 bases between. The CDR3 runs 16 residues. The CDR3 sequence is CSARAVTGSGANVLTF. CDR3 nucleotides: TGCAGTGCTAGAGCGGTGACGGGCTCTGGGGCCAACGTCCTGACTTTC.

This clonotype was seen only a few times. This chain links TRBV27 with TRBJ1-4; tentatively, D is TRBD1 (5 bases). CDR1 is MNHEY, CDR2 SMNVEV, per germline (reference sequence). The CDR3 sequence is 15 residues long. The V and J ends lost 5 bases and 8 bases respectively, with 18 bases between them. The DNA of the CDR3 is TGTGCCAGCAGTCCGCGGGGGAGGGTTGGCGAAAAACTGTTTTTT. The encoded protein is CASSPRGRVGEKLFF.

In the case of this clonotype: One junction end disagrees with the germline gene, perhaps due to a read error. The V and J genes are TRBV12-3 or TRBV12-4 and TRBJ1-4; TRBD1 matches 8 bases. This CDR3 spans 16 amino acids. DNA of the CDR3: TGTGCCAACAGTCCCGACATCTTGACAGGGGTTGAAAAACTGTTTTTT. Translated, it gives CANSPDILTGVEKLFF.

There are many counts of this clonotype. This chain's CDR3 is CASSFQVKAGEEKGYTF. DNA for the CDR3: TGTGCCAGCAGTTTCCAAGTTAAGGCAGGGGAGGAGAAGGGCTACACCTTC. The chain uses TRBV12-3 or TRBV12-4 and TRBJ1-2; possible D gene TRBD1, 6 bases. Trimming removed 3 bases from V and 8 bases from J, with 25 bases in between. The CDR3 is made up of 17 amino acids.

This chain joins TRBV29-1 and TRBJ2-1, with D perhaps TRBD1 (5 bases). Germline CDR1 SQVTM, CDR2 ANQGSEA. V was trimmed by 4 bases and J by 5 bases, leaving 12 bases between them. The CDR3 is made up of 13 amino acids. This CDR3 is CSVVPQGHNEQFF. The CDR3 DNA reads TGCAGCGTTGTTCCCCAGGGCCACAATGAGCAGTTCTTC.

This clonotype occurred once. This clone may be a read error of a much larger clone one base away. V usage is TRBV7-6 and J usage is TRBJ2-5, with D uncertain. The germline CDR1 and CDR2 sequences are SGHVS and FNYEAQ. V lost 1 base to trimming and J lost 2 bases, with 11 bases between them. The CDR3 length is 15 residues. The DNA of the CDR3 is TGTGCCAGCAGCTTAGGGATTAGCAGTCAAGAGACCCAGTACTTC. Its protein product is CASSLGISSQETQYF.

The chain is built from TRBV24-1 and TRBJ2-1, with a tentative D call TRBD1 (6 bases). Trimming shortened V by 7 bases and J by 10 bases, and 19 bases separated the two germline ends. Per germline, CDR1 KGHDR and CDR2 SFDVKD. CDR3 size: 14 residues. In DNA form, the CDR3 reads TGTGCCACCAGGGGGGCGAGATTTAGGGACGAGCAGTTCTTC. Translated: CATRGARFRDEQFF.

About this clonotype itself: This may come from a read error, since a much larger clone is one base off. The V and J genes are TRBV7-8 and TRBJ2-7, with D tentatively TRBD1 (6 bases). CDR3 length equals 13 residues. Germline values: CDR1 SGHVS, CDR2 FQNEAQ. The CDR3 reads CVSSTDSPYEQYF. In DNA form, the CDR3 reads TGTGTCAGCAGCACGGACAGCCCCTACGAGCAGTACTTC.

The J gene is TRBJ1-1, the V gene TRBV29-1; 11 bases are shared with TRBD1. V dropped 7 bases and J dropped 0; count of bases not matched to a gene: 1. Germline lookup yields CDR1 SQVTM and CDR2 ANQGSEA. CDR3 length: 13 residues. The CDR3 is CSADRGLNTEAFF. The CDR3 nucleotides read TGCAGCGCGGACAGGGGGCTGAACACTGAAGCTTTCTTT.

This clonotype came up many times. This chain uses TRBV6-5 with TRBJ2-7; possibly TRBD1 or TRBD2 for D (5 bases each). The germline V gene encodes CDR1 MNHEY and CDR2 SVGAGI. The V and J ends lost 2 bases and 1 base respectively, with 6 bases between them. The CDR3 covers 13 residues. The CDR3 DNA reads TGTGCCAGCAGTTACGGGGGTTCCTACGAGCAGTACTTC. Its translation is CASSYGGSYEQYF.

This clonotype showed up many times. This rearrangement joins TRBV7-6 to TRBJ2-1; 8 nucleotides line up with TRBD2. CDR3 length: 12 residues. Germline V gene lookup returns CDR1 SGHVS and CDR2 FNYEAQ. The V gene end was trimmed by 6 bases and the J gene end by 9 bases; junction bases not matched to a gene: 4. This CDR3 is CASSPAGVEQFF. The CDR3 region has the DNA TGTGCCAGCAGTCCAGCGGGGGTTGAGCAGTTCTTC.

The chain joins TRBV18 to TRBJ2-7, with 12 nucleotides matching TRBD1. Germline CDR1 KGHSH, CDR2 LQKENI. Unmatched junction bases numbered 5, after V lost 3 bases and J lost 5 bases. The CDR3 runs 15 residues. The DNA for the CDR3 is TGTGCCAGCTCACCCCGGGACAGGGGGCCTAACGAGCAGTACGTC. Its translation: CASSPRDRGPNEQYV.

As to this clonotype: Relative to the germline gene, one junction end is altered; a read error may explain this. The V gene is TRBV6-5, the J gene TRBJ1-1, with D possibly TRBD1 on 5 matching bases. The germline V gene has CDR1 MNHEY and CDR2 SVGAGI. The CDR3 runs 12 residues. Here the CDR3 reads CASRYSGSEAFF. CDR3 coding DNA: TGTGCCAGCAGATACTCAGGGTCTGAAGCTTTCTTT.